Listed here is a single T cell receptor (beta chain). The antigen remains undetermined. The data belong to a study of T cells expressing NK-cell markers. Study details: Sequencing covered eight donors, seven HCMV-seropositive and one seronegative. General study results and limits: Clones of NKG2C+ T cells that had expanded were of unclear HCMV specificity. Top CD8+ clonotypes included the dominant CD3+CD56+NKG2C+ clonotypes in a handful of donors.

Germline CDR1 MNHEY, CDR2 SVGAGI. CDR3 length: 11 residues. TCRdb reprocessed the 5' RACE reads, with one entry per CDR3 protein and no DNA. The sample table sets out 550,000 or so distinct CDR3 sequences. The TCR was taken from a man younger than 35 in good health. Sequencing used blood T cells: a sorted CD56 or NKG2C T cell subset, CD4+ or CD8+ T cells, or bulk PBMC T cells (not recorded which). The chain has TRBV6-5 and TRBJ1-1; TCRdb gives TRBD1 as the D gene, but with no DNA this cannot be confirmed. CDR3 region: CASSFGQFPFF.